The 18 T cell receptor beta chains presented below share a single source sample, sequenced in a study of OX40 agonist ivuxolimab in advanced cancers. Measured with immunoSEQ multiplex PCR; TCRdb has only the in-frame clones, and not every one. The data hold some 58,000 clones, with roughly 86% observed a single time. This specimen consisted of CD4+ or CD8+ T cells sorted from blood, obtained in a trial of the OX40 agonist ivuxolimab. These receptors all stem from an adult with an advanced solid tumor such as melanoma, head and neck, liver or kidney cancer.

J is TRBJ2-7 and V is TRBV4-2; tentatively, D is TRBD2 (6 bases). Germline CDR1 reads LGHNA; CDR2 reads YNFKEQ. V lost 4 bases, J lost 2 bases, and 12 bases lay in between. CDR3 size: 14 residues. The CDR3 coding sequence is TGTGCCAGCAGCCGGGGGGACGGAGCCTACGAGCAGTACTTC. Its translation: CASSRGDGAYEQYF.

The genes are TRBV6-5 and TRBJ1-1; D remains ambiguous. The CDR3 has 15 residues. Germline CDR1 is MNHEY and CDR2 is SVGAGI. The ends were cut back, 9 bases at V and 0 bases at J, with 17 bases in the middle. CDR3 in DNA: TGTGCCAGTTCGCGGTCGATAGGCTTGAACACTGAAGCTTTCTTT. It encodes CASSRSIGLNTEAFF.

This rearrangement joins TRBV10-1 to TRBJ1-1; 8 bases agree with TRBD1. The CDR3 covers 14 residues. The J segment lost 3 bases and the V segment lost 5 bases, leaving 5 bases of the junction unmatched. Germline values: CDR1 WNHNN, CDR2 SYGVQD (reference sequence). The CDR3 DNA follows: TGCGCCAGCAGTTCCGCGGACAGGGACACTGAAGCTTTCTTT. Translation: CASSSADRDTEAFF.

The V gene is TRBV6-1, the J gene TRBJ1-2; no reliable D call. V was shortened by 4 bases and J by 3 bases, with 6 bases between the two germline ends. CDR3 size: 12 residues. Germline assignment: CDR1 MNHNS and CDR2 SASEGT. As DNA, the CDR3 is TGTGCCAGCAGTGCCGGACACTATGGCTACACCTTC. Its protein product is CASSAGHYGYTF.

The chain employs TRBV19 and TRBJ2-1; weak D call: TRBD1 (7 bases). Looked up from germline, CDR1 is LNHDA and CDR2 is SQIVND (reference sequence). This CDR3 has 14 amino acids. Trimming shortened V by 5 bases and J by 5 bases, and 13 bases separated the two germline ends. The CDR3 nucleotides are TGTGCCAGTAGTCGCCAGGGGGGTGACAATGAGCAGTTCTTC. Protein sequence: CASSRQGGDNEQFF.

This clone was observed a single time. The chain joins TRBV2 to TRBJ2-1; D perhaps matches TRBD1 (5 bases). The length of the CDR3 is 15 residues. Germline V gives CDR1 SNHLY, CDR2 FYNNEI. V was shortened by 1 base and J by 0 bases, with 7 bases between the two germline ends. The CDR3 loop is CASSEDRSSYNEQFF. The CDR3 DNA reads TGTGCCAGCAGTGAAGACAGGAGCTCCTACAATGAGCAGTTCTTC.

CDR3 residues: CASSGWGGTSGSGYF. CDR3 nucleotide sequence: TGTGCCAGCAGTGGATGGGGGGGAACTAGCGGCAGTGGGTATTTT. The J gene is TRBJ2-3, the V gene TRBV6-1, with 8 bases matching TRBD2. The CDR3 is 15 amino acids. The V gene end was trimmed by 4 bases and the J gene end by 14 bases; junction bases not matched to a gene: 17. In germline, CDR1 is MNHNS, CDR2 SASEGT.

This chain links TRBV2 with TRBJ2-4, with a weak D call TRBD2 (5 bases). Trimming left V 5 bases short and J 6 bases short, with 17 bases between. This CDR3 has 15 amino acids. In germline, CDR1 is SNHLY, CDR2 FYNNEI. The chain's CDR3 is CASSPLNGVGNIQYF. The DNA of the CDR3 is TGTGCCAGCAGTCCTTTAAACGGGGTGGGAAACATTCAGTACTTC.

The chain joins TRBV19 to TRBJ2-2; TRBD1 agrees at 8 bases. V lost 7 bases, J lost 7 bases, and 11 bases stayed unmatched. CDR1 is LNHDA, CDR2 SQIVND, per germline (reference sequence). This CDR3 comprises 15 residues. CDR3 sequence reads: CASILTGAFGGELFF. The CDR3 bases are TGTGCCAGTATCCTGACAGGGGCCTTTGGCGGGGAGCTGTTTTTT. The full variable domain, rest sourced from reference TRBV19 and TRBJ2-2, is DGGITQSPKYLFRKEGQNVTLSCEQNLNHDAMYWYRQDPGQGLRLIYYSQIVNDFQKGDIAEGYSVSREKKESFPLTVTSAQKNPTAFYLCASILTGAFGGELFFGEGSRLTVL.

CDR3 protein: CASSLSIGAEAFF. The DNA of the CDR3 is TGTGCCAGCAGCTTAAGTATAGGGGCTGAAGCTTTCTTT. The chain links TRBV11-2 to TRBJ1-1; perhaps TRBD1 as D (5 bases). V was cut by 2 bases and J by 6 bases, with 10 bases left in between. This CDR3 spans 13 amino acids. CDR1 is SGHAT, CDR2 FQNNGV, per germline.

The chain is built from TRBV6-1 and TRBJ2-7; D tentatively fits TRBD1 or TRBD2 (6 bases each). V shed 7 bases and J shed 2 bases, with 15 bases lying between them. Germline V gene sequence: CDR1 MNHNS, CDR2 SASEGT. This CDR3 spans 14 amino acids. Here the CDR3 reads CASTRGGSPYEQYF. CDR3 nucleotides: TGTGCCAGCACCCGAGGGGGGAGTCCCTACGAGCAGTACTTC.

This clone showed up just once. Here the CDR3 DNA reads TGTGCCAGCAGTGATTTAGTTGGACTAGCGGGCACAGATACGCAGTATTTT. This encodes CASSDLVGLAGTDTQYF. V and J are TRBV2 and TRBJ2-3, with 10 bases fitting TRBD2. This CDR3 region has 17 residues. Germline assignment: CDR1 SNHLY and CDR2 FYNNEI. The junction had 7 bases not matched to a gene; V was cut back by 3 bases and J by 1 base.

This clone was observed a single time. CDR3 sequence reads: CAWMFQGVTSSYEQYF. CDR3 nucleotides: TGTGCCTGGATGTTCCAAGGGGTGACGAGCTCCTACGAGCAGTACTTC. The V gene is TRBV30, the J gene TRBJ2-7, with D possibly being TRBD1 (5 bases). Germline V gene lookup returns CDR1 GTSNPN and CDR2 SVGIG (reference sequence). Between the trimmed V and J ends, which lost 4 bases and 0 bases, there was a span of 19 bases. The CDR3 totals 16 residues.

The chain links TRBV29-1 to TRBJ2-2, with 7 bases fitting TRBD1. The trim removed 6 bases at V and 2 bases at J, leaving 3 bases unmatched. Germline CDR1 is SQVTM and CDR2 is ANQGSEA. There are 13 residues in the CDR3. The DNA for the CDR3 is TGCAGCGTCCGGGACAGCAACACCGGGGAGCTGTTTTTT. Its protein is CSVRDSNTGELFF.

V usage is TRBV7-3 and J usage is TRBJ2-7, with a possible D match to TRBD1 (6 bases). V lost 9 bases to trimming and J lost 9 bases, with 21 bases between them. The CDR3 totals 13 residues. Looked up from germline, CDR1 is SGHTA and CDR2 is FQGTGA. CDR3 nucleotides: TGTGCCAGTATCGGACAGAGAGCTTGCGGGCAGTACTTC. Amino acids: CASIGQRACGQYF.

The V and J genes are TRBV19 and TRBJ1-1; TRBD1 might be the D (5 bases). This CDR3 contains 12 residues. CDR1 LNHDA and CDR2 SQIVND come from the germline V gene (reference sequence). Deletions cut 5 bases from V and 10 bases from J, with 14 bases between. The CDR3 protein is CASSLGPRGAFF. The CDR3 nucleotides read TGTGCCAGTAGTTTGGGACCACGGGGAGCTTTCTTT.

This sequence joins TRBV7-9 and TRBJ2-2; the D gene is possibly TRBD1 (6 bases). The CDR3 covers 17 residues. V lost 1 base and J 2 bases, leaving 14 bases between the germline ends. Germline V gives CDR1 SEHNR, CDR2 FQNEAQ (reference sequence). The CDR3 region is CASSLVVGQYNTGELFF. CDR3 bases: TGTGCCAGCAGCTTAGTCGTAGGACAGTACAACACCGGGGAGCTGTTTTTT.

V and J are TRBV19 and TRBJ2-5; 7 nucleotides agree with TRBD1. CDR1 is LNHDA and CDR2 is SQIVND in the germline V gene (reference sequence). The length of the CDR3 is 16 residues. Unmatched junction bases numbered 14, after V lost 5 bases and J lost 5 bases. CDR3 region: CASSSTGIDRGETQYF. The CDR3 region has the DNA TGTGCCAGTAGTTCGACAGGGATCGACCGTGGTGAGACCCAGTACTTC.